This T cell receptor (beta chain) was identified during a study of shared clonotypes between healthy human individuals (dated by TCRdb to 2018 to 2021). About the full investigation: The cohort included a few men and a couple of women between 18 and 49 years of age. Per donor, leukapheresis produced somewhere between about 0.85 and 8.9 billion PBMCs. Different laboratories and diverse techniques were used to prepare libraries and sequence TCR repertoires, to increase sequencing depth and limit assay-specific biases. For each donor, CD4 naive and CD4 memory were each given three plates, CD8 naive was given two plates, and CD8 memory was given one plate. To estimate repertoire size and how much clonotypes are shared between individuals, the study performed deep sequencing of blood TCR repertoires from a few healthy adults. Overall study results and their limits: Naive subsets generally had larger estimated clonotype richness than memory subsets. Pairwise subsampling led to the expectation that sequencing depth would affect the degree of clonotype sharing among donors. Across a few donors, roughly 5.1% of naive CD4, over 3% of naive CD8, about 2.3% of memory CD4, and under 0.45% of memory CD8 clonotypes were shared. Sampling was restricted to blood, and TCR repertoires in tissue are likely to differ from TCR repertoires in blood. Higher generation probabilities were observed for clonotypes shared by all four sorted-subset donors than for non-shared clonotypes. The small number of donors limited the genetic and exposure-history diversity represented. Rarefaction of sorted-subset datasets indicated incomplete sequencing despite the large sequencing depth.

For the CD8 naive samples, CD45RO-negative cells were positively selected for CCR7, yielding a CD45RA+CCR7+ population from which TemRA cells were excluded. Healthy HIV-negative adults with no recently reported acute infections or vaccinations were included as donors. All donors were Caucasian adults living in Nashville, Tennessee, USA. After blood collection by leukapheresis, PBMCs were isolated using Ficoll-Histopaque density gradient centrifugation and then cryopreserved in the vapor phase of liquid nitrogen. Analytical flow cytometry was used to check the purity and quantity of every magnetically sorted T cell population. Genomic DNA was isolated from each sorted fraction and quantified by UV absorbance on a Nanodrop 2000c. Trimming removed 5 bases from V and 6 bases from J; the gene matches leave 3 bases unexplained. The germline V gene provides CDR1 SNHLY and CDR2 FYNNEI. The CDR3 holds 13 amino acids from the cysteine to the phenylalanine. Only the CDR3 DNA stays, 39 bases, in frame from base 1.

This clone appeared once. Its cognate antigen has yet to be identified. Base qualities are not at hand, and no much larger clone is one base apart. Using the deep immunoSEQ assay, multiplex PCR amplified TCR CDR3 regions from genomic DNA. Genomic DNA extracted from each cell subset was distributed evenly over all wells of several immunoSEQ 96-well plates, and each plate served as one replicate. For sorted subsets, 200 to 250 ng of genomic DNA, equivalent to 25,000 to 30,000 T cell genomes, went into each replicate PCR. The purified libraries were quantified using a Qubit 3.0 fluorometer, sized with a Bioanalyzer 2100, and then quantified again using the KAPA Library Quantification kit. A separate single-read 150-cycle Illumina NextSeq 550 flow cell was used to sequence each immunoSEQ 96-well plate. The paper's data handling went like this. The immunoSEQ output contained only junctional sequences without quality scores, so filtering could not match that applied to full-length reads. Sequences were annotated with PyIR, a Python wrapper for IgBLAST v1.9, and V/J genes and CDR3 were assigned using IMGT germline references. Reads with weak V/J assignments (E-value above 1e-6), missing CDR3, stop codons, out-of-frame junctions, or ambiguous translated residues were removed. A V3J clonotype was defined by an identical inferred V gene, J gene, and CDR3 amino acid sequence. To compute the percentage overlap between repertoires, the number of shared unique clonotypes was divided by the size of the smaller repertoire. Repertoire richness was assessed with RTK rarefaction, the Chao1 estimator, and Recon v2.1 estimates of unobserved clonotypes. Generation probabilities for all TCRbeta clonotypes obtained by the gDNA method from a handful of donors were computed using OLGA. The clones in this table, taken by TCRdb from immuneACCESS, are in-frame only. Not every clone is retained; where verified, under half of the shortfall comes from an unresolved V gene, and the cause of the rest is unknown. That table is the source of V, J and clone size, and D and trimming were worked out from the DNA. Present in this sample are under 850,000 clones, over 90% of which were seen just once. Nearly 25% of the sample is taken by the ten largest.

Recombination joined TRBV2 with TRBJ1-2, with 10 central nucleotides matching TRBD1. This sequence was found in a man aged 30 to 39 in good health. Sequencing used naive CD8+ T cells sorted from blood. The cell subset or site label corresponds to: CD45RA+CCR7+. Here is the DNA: TGTGCCAGCAGTCCCGGGACAGGGGATGGCTACACCTTC. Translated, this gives CASSPGTGDGYTF.